Below are 28 T cell receptor beta chains sequenced from a single sample in a study of CD4 T cell repertoires in COVID-19 (dated by TCRdb to the early 2020s). According to the study, the label for this sample's time point signals: sample from a COVID-19-recovered individual after infection. Library preparation employed the immunoSEQ multiplex PCR assay. The immuneACCESS repertoire file appears here via TCRdb, limited to in-frame rearrangements. These files lack a portion of the clones; in checked studies, under half of the deficit traces to unresolved V genes, and the cause of the others is not known. The sample table holds some 80,000 clones, of which 83% were seen once. The ten top clones hold 0.45% to 0.7% of the sample. The material sequenced was CD4+ T cells from peripheral blood, taken after recovery from COVID-19. The receptors here all came from a human donor who had COVID-19.

This sequence joins TRBV14 and TRBJ2-5, with D possibly matching TRBD1 (6 bases). The V and J ends lost 4 bases and 4 bases respectively, with 22 bases between them. The CDR3 runs 17 residues. CDR1 is SGHDN, CDR2 FVKESK, per germline. The CDR3 is CASSRWMGAEVLETQYF. The DNA for the CDR3 is TGTGCCAGCAGCCGTTGGATGGGGGCTGAAGTGTTAGAGACCCAGTACTTC. The whole variable domain, filled in from reference TRBV14 and TRBJ2-5, reads EAGVTQFPSHSVIEKGQTVTLRCDPISGHDNLYWYRRVMGKEIKFLLHFVKESKQDESGMPNNRFLAERTGGTYSTLKVQPAELEDSGVYFCASSRWMGAEVLETQYFGPGTRLLVL.

The CDR3 loop is CASSSPFLAGGFTDTQYF. DNA of the CDR3: TGTGCCAGCAGCTCTCCTTTCCTAGCGGGGGGGTTCACAGATACGCAGTATTTT. The chain is built from TRBV7-9 and TRBJ2-3; 12 bases agree with TRBD2. Trimming took 4 bases from V and 2 from J; bases not matched to a gene: 10. CDR3 length equals 18 residues. Per the germline V gene, CDR1 is SEHNR and CDR2 is FQNEAQ (reference sequence).

The V call is TRBV24-1, the J call TRBJ2-1, with D perhaps matching TRBD2 (6 bases). The V gene's germline CDR1 is KGHDR and CDR2 SFDVKD. The CDR3 is 12 amino acids. The germline V and J ends were trimmed by 7 bases and 10 bases, with 13 bases remaining between them. DNA of the CDR3: TGTGCCACCAGCGACCCGGGAGTCGAGCAGTTCTTC. It translates to CATSDPGVEQFF.

The J gene is TRBJ2-2, the V gene TRBV19; no definite D call. Germline CDR1 is LNHDA and CDR2 is SQIVND (reference sequence). Trimming shortened V by 3 bases and J by 2 bases, and 13 bases separated the two germline ends. This CDR3 has 16 residues. The CDR3 sequence is CASSMSQQTNTGELFF. The CDR3, as DNA: TGTGCCAGTAGTATGAGCCAGCAAACAAACACCGGGGAGCTGTTTTTT.

The chain has TRBV19 and TRBJ1-5; 12 bases line up with TRBD1. This CDR3 is 13 amino acids long. With V trimmed by 9 bases and J by 7 bases, 4 bases remained unmatched. Per germline, CDR1 LNHDA and CDR2 SQIVND (reference sequence). This CDR3 reads CASGTGGRQPQHF. The DNA of the CDR3 is TGTGCCAGCGGGACAGGGGGCCGGCAGCCCCAGCATTTT.

In its sample, this clone was seen once. V gene TRBV12-1 combines with J gene TRBJ2-3; the table gives TRBD2 as D, unverified against the DNA. TRBV12-1 is a pseudogene segment. The CDR3 sequence is 16 residues long. The CDR3 coding sequence is TGTGCCAGCAGCCCCCCGACTAGCGGTAGCACAGATACGCAGTATTTT. As protein: CASSPPTSGSTDTQYF.

The rearrangement links TRBV6-5 to TRBJ1-1; 10 bases are shared with TRBD1. V gave up 6 bases and J gave up 1 base; unmatched junction bases: 2. Germline values: CDR1 MNHEY, CDR2 SVGAGI. CDR3 length: 14 residues. The DNA of the CDR3 is TGTGCCAGCAGCAGGGACAGGGGGAACACTGAAGCTTTCTTT. It translates to CASSRDRGNTEAFF.

The chain combines TRBV6-2 or TRBV6-3 with TRBJ2-1; unclear D gene. Trimming took 6 bases from V and 0 from J, leaving 18 bases between them. Per germline, CDR1 MNHEY and CDR2 SVGEGT. The CDR3 extends over 17 amino acids. CDR3 region: CASSPWVAQSSYNEQFF. CDR3 in DNA: TGTGCCAGCAGCCCGTGGGTAGCACAAAGCTCCTACAATGAGCAGTTCTTC.

V and J are TRBV5-1 and TRBJ2-1, with 8 bases aligning to TRBD2. The germline V gene encodes CDR1 SGHRS and CDR2 YFSETQ. CDR3 size: 15 residues. V shed 1 base and J 0 bases; nucleotides not matched to a gene: 0. CDR3 amino acids: CASSLSGGSYNEQFF. As DNA, the CDR3 is TGCGCCAGCAGCTTGAGCGGGGGCTCCTACAATGAGCAGTTCTTC.

The chain joins TRBV5-7 to TRBJ2-7; D is undetermined. TRBV5-7 is annotated as an ORF whose role is uncertain. This CDR3 region has 11 residues. Trimming stripped 5 bases from V and 5 bases from J, with 8 bases between. CDR3 sequence: CASRGSHEQYF. CDR3 coding DNA: TGTGCCAGCAGAGGTTCCCACGAGCAGTACTTC.

V is TRBV6-1 and J is TRBJ1-5; TRBD1 is a possible D gene (5 bases). Trimming stripped 1 base from V and 3 bases from J, with 10 bases between. CDR3 length: 15 residues. Germline assignment: CDR1 MNHNS and CDR2 SASEGT. The CDR3 bases are TGTGCCAGCAGTGAAGATTCAGGGCTCAATCAGCCCCAGCATTTT. Protein: CASSEDSGLNQPQHF.

The chain joins TRBV20-1 to TRBJ1-1; D call uncertain. The CDR3 is made up of 12 amino acids. Per the germline V gene, CDR1 is DFQATT and CDR2 is SNEGSKA (reference sequence). The V end was cut by 3 bases, the J end by 4 bases, with 9 bases between. The CDR3 protein is CSASRVSTEAFF. The DNA for the CDR3 is TGCAGTGCTAGTAGGGTAAGCACTGAAGCTTTCTTT.

The chain joins TRBV5-4 to TRBJ2-3; TRBD2 matches 7 bases. The CDR3 runs 12 residues. Germline assignment: CDR1 SGHNT and CDR2 YYREEE (reference sequence). J gave up 8 bases and V 0 bases, and 0 bases lay outside the gene matches. CDR3 DNA: TGTGCCAGCAGCTTGGTAGCGGGTACGCAGTATTTT. Protein: CASSLVAGTQYF. The full variable domain, in which reference TRBV5-4 and TRBJ2-3 provide the parts outside the CDR3, is ETGVTQSPTHLIKTRGQQVTLRCSSQSGHNTVSWYQQALGQGPQFIFQYYREEENGRGNFPPRFSGLQFPNYSSELNVNALELDDSALYLCASSLVAGTQYFGPGTRLTVL.

Concerning this clone itself: Other nucleotide sequences in the sample specify the same CDR3. The rearrangement joins TRBV7-9 to TRBJ2-2; no definite D call. The CDR3 consists of 14 residues. Trimming shortened V by 1 base and J by 3 bases, and 6 bases separated the two germline ends. CDR1 and CDR2 (germline): SEHNR, FQNEAQ (reference sequence). CDR3 in amino acids: CASSLEADTGELFF. The DNA for the CDR3 is TGTGCCAGCAGCTTAGAGGCAGACACCGGGGAGCTGTTTTTT. Full variable domain (outside the CDR3, taken from reference TRBV7-9 and TRBJ2-2): DTGVSQNPRHKITKRGQNVTFRCDPISEHNRLYWYRQTLGQGPEFLTYFQNEAQLEKSRLLSDRFSAERPKGSFSTLEIQRTEQGDSAMYLCASSLEADTGELFFGEGSRLTVL.

The chain recombines TRBV11-2 with TRBJ1-2; D is uncertain. In germline, CDR1 is SGHAT, CDR2 FQNNGV. The V end was cut by 3 bases, the J end by 4 bases, with 9 bases between. The CDR3 runs 13 residues. This CDR3 is CASSLAVRYGYTF. DNA of the CDR3: TGTGCCAGCAGCTTGGCCGTTCGCTATGGCTACACCTTC.

The V and J genes are TRBV7-8 and TRBJ2-5; TRBD1 is a possible D gene (5 bases). The V and J ends lost 2 bases and 9 bases respectively, with 7 bases between them. CDR3 length: 11 residues. In germline, CDR1 is SGHVS, CDR2 FQNEAQ. The CDR3 reads CASSLRGSQYF. In nucleotides, the CDR3 is TGTGCCAGCAGCTTAAGGGGCTCCCAGTACTTC.

This clone was observed many times. The rearrangement joins TRBV7-9 to TRBJ2-7; D call uncertain. Germline CDR1 reads SEHNR; CDR2 reads FQNEAQ (reference sequence). The ends were cut back, 6 bases at V and 7 bases at J, with 13 bases in the middle. This CDR3 has 12 amino acids. CDR3 coding DNA: TGTGCCAGCAGACCTGCTAACTCGGAGCAGTACTTC. It is translated as CASRPANSEQYF.

This clone was found once. The chain employs TRBV19 and TRBJ2-3; D is unresolved. The germline gives CDR1 LNHDA, CDR2 SQIVND (reference sequence). The V end lost 5 bases, the J end lost 0 bases, and 12 bases lay between the germline ends. The CDR3 totals 15 residues. CDR3 loop: CASSSRGLSTDTQYF. The CDR3 nucleotides are TGTGCCAGTAGTTCGCGAGGCCTCAGCACAGATACGCAGTATTTT.

The genes are TRBV5-6 and TRBJ1-2; D ambiguous. The CDR3 contains 12 residues. Per the germline V gene, CDR1 is SGHDT and CDR2 is YYEEEE. V lost 4 bases and J 8 bases, leaving 12 bases between the germline ends. CDR3 protein: CASSPGVGGYTF. The CDR3 coding sequence is TGTGCCAGCAGCCCAGGCGTCGGAGGCTACACCTTC.

The chain links TRBV10-1 to TRBJ2-7; the D gene is possibly TRBD2 (6 bases). Germline-derived CDR1 and CDR2 are WNHNN and SYGVQD (reference sequence). V lost 6 bases to trimming and J lost 3 bases, with 30 bases between them. This CDR3 has 19 amino acids. In DNA, the CDR3 is TGCGCCAGCAGCCTCATAATTCCAGCGGGTCCCTACCGACGCTACGAGCAGTACTTC. Protein sequence: CASSLIIPAGPYRRYEQYF.

In this sample, this clone turned up a few times. The chain couples TRBV12-5 to TRBJ2-7; TRBD1 matches at 9 bases. CDR3 length equals 14 residues. With V trimmed by 5 bases and J by 0 bases, 2 bases remained unmatched. CDR1 and CDR2 (germline): LGHNT, FRNRAP. This CDR3 is CASGPGQGSYEQYF. The CDR3 coding sequence is TGTGCTAGTGGTCCGGGACAGGGCTCCTACGAGCAGTACTTC.

The gene calls are TRBV3-1 (or the pseudogene TRBV3-2) and TRBJ1-1; unclear D gene. The CDR3 has 19 amino acids. The germline gives CDR1 LGHDT, CDR2 YNNKEL (reference sequence). V shed 0 bases and J shed 5 bases, with 25 bases lying between them. The CDR3: CASSQDSASLLLPETEAFF. The CDR3 DNA follows: TGTGCCAGCAGCCAAGACTCTGCCAGCCTACTGTTGCCAGAGACTGAAGCTTTCTTT.

The J gene is TRBJ1-4, the V gene TRBV10-3, with D unclear. The CDR3 covers 13 residues. V lost 10 bases to trimming and J lost 5 bases, with 14 bases between them. The germline V gene encodes CDR1 ENHRY and CDR2 SYGVKD. The CDR3: CATADGKNEKLFF. Written as DNA, the CDR3 is TGTGCCACCGCGGACGGGAAGAATGAAAAACTGTTTTTT.

This chain connects TRBV10-3 to TRBJ2-2; TRBD2 aligns across 7 bases. Germline assignment: CDR1 ENHRY and CDR2 SYGVKD. V shed 4 bases and J 2 bases; nucleotides not matched to a gene: 4. The CDR3 is made up of 15 amino acids. The CDR3 region has the DNA TGTGCCATCAGTGGGGAGCGGGGCAACACCGGGGAGCTGTTTTTT. Its protein product is CAISGERGNTGELFF.

This clone appeared once. The chain links TRBV14 to TRBJ2-7; D uncertain. The V end was cut by 0 bases, the J end by 3 bases, with 3 bases between. The CDR3 has 12 amino acids. Germline V CDR1 and CDR2: SGHDN, FVKESK. The CDR3 nucleotides read TGTGCCAGCAGCCAAGATTACTACGAGCAGTACTTC. This translates into CASSQDYYEQYF. Drawing the rest from reference TRBV14 and TRBJ2-7, the complete variable domain is EAGVTQFPSHSVIEKGQTVTLRCDPISGHDNLYWYRRVMGKEIKFLLHFVKESKQDESGMPNNRFLAERTGGTYSTLKVQPAELEDSGVYFCASSQDYYEQYFGPGTRLTVT.

In this sample, this clone turned up a few times. The V and J genes are TRBV24-1 and TRBJ2-2; TRBD2 matches 7 bases. The germline gives CDR1 KGHDR, CDR2 SFDVKD. With V trimmed by 0 bases and J by 12 bases, 3 bases remained unmatched. The CDR3 has 13 residues. For the CDR3, the DNA is TGTGCCACCAGTGATTTGCGGGGAGGGAAGCTGTTTTTT. Translating gives CATSDLRGGKLFF.

The chain uses TRBV2 and TRBJ2-1; D gene unclear. Trimming took 7 bases from V and 4 from J, leaving 11 bases between them. CDR3 length: 13 amino acids. Looked up from germline, CDR1 is SNHLY and CDR2 is FYNNEI. CDR3 coding DNA: TGTGCCAGCATTAGACTTGCTTACAATGAGCAGTTCTTC. Residues: CASIRLAYNEQFF.

The chain employs TRBV11-2 and TRBJ1-3; D gene ambiguous. Trimming cost V 5 bases and J 0 bases, with 8 bases left between them. This CDR3 region has 14 residues. Germline V gene lookup returns CDR1 SGHAT and CDR2 FQNNGV. The CDR3 reads CASSVVLSGNTIYF. CDR3 coding DNA: TGTGCCAGCAGCGTGGTCCTCTCTGGAAACACCATATATTTT.